Following are 18 T cell receptor beta chains from one sample sequenced in a study of cytomegalovirus exposure and HLA in healthy donors. 60 Vbeta and 13 Jbeta primers were used in PCR. The data were produced by immunoSEQ multiplex PCR, yet TCRdb's version contains in-frame clones alone and is incomplete. The sample data list some 120,000 clones. Sequenced: PBMCs. These receptors all stem from a man aged 18 to 29 in good health and CMV-seronegative.

The J gene is TRBJ2-2, the V gene TRBV18; 11 positions agree with TRBD2. Germline V gives CDR1 KGHSH, CDR2 LQKENI. V was clipped by 2 bases and J by 2 bases; unmatched bases: 7. This CDR3 is built from 18 residues. The CDR3 loop is CASSPEGTSGGNTGELFF. The CDR3 DNA sequence: TGTGCCAGCTCACCAGAGGGGACTAGCGGAGGTAACACCGGGGAGCTGTTTTTT.

The rearrangement uses TRBV7-6 and TRBJ2-5; TRBD2 might be the D (6 bases). V gave up 5 bases and J gave up 4 bases, with 14 bases separating them. The CDR3 is 14 amino acids. Germline V lookup: CDR1 SGHVS, CDR2 FNYEAQ. Here the CDR3 reads CASSVGLNAETQYF. CDR3 nucleotide sequence: TGTGCCAGCAGCGTAGGACTAAACGCAGAGACCCAGTACTTC.

The V gene is TRBV11-2, the J gene TRBJ2-1, with 7 nucleotides matching TRBD2. Per the germline V gene, CDR1 is SGHAT and CDR2 is FQNNGV. The junction had 6 bases not matched to a gene; V was cut back by 1 base and J by 6 bases. This CDR3 spans 15 amino acids. CDR3 bases: TGTGCCAGCAGCTTAGTGGGAGGGTTAGGCAATGAGCAGTTCTTC. This encodes CASSLVGGLGNEQFF.

The chain joins TRBV9 to TRBJ2-1, with D tentatively TRBD2 (6 bases). The CDR3 contains 15 residues. With 0 bases removed from V and 6 bases from J, the gap between germline ends came to 13 bases. In germline, CDR1 is SGDLS, CDR2 YYNGEE. Here the CDR3 reads CASSVVRAGINEQFF. The CDR3 DNA reads as TGTGCCAGCAGCGTAGTCCGGGCGGGGATCAATGAGCAGTTCTTC.

This chain uses TRBV6-5 with TRBJ1-2, with D possibly TRBD1 on 5 matching bases. CDR1 is MNHEY, CDR2 SVGAGI, per germline. The V and J ends lost 8 bases and 1 base respectively, with 17 bases between them. The CDR3 runs to 15 residues. CDR3 nucleotide sequence: TGTGCCAGCCGAACTCAGGGATCCATTAACTATGGCTACACCTTC. Translated, it gives CASRTQGSINYGYTF.

This chain's CDR3 is CASSVEGQRFWADTQYF. In DNA form, the CDR3 reads TGTGCCAGCAGCGTAGAGGGACAGCGGTTCTGGGCAGATACGCAGTATTTT. V gene TRBV9 combines with J gene TRBJ2-3; 7 nucleotides align to TRBD1. The CDR3 has 17 residues. The ends lost 0 bases at V and 4 bases at J; junction bases unmatched: 11. Germline loops: CDR1 SGDLS, CDR2 YYNGEE.

The J gene is TRBJ1-1, the V gene TRBV2, with 7 bases identical to TRBD1. V was clipped by 6 bases and J by 5 bases; unmatched bases: 9. The CDR3 consists of 14 residues. The germline V gene encodes CDR1 SNHLY and CDR2 FYNNEI. Here the CDR3 reads CASRSRGLGTEAFF. CDR3 coding DNA: TGTGCCAGCAGGTCGAGGGGGCTGGGGACTGAAGCTTTCTTT. Filled out from reference TRBV2 and TRBJ1-1, the complete variable domain reads EPEVTQTPSHQVTQMGQEVILRCVPISNHLYFYWYRQILGQKVEFLVSFYNNEISEKSEIFDDQFSVERPDGSNFTLKIRSTKLEDSAMYFCASRSRGLGTEAFFGQGTRLTVV.

This rearrangement joins TRBV2 to TRBJ2-5; 8 positions match TRBD1. Per the germline V gene, CDR1 is SNHLY and CDR2 is FYNNEI. CDR3 length: 15 amino acids. Trimming removed 5 bases from V and 3 bases from J; junction bases left unmatched: 8. The CDR3 DNA reads as TGTGCCAGCAGTCGCACGGGACAGGTAAAAGAGACCCAGTACTTC. Amino acids: CASSRTGQVKETQYF.

The rearrangement joins TRBV11-2 to TRBJ2-1; TRBD2 matches at 9 bases. The CDR3 loop spans 15 amino acids. Germline V lookup: CDR1 SGHAT, CDR2 FQNNGV. Unmatched junction bases numbered 9, after V lost 5 bases and J lost 7 bases. Here the CDR3 DNA reads TGTGCCAGCAGCGTTAGCGGGAGTTTCCGGAATGAGCAGTTCTTC. It specifies CASSVSGSFRNEQFF.

This chain uses TRBV7-2 with TRBJ2-7, with 12 bases matching TRBD2. CDR1 is SGHTA and CDR2 is FQGNSA in the germline V gene. V gave up 2 bases and J gave up 6 bases; unmatched junction bases: 5. CDR3 length: 15 residues. The CDR3 reads CASSLQLAGGGEQYF. CDR3 sequence (DNA): TGTGCCAGCAGCTTACAGCTAGCGGGAGGGGGCGAGCAGTACTTC.

V is TRBV6-5 and J is TRBJ2-1; 12 bases are shared with TRBD2. Germline loops: CDR1 MNHEY, CDR2 SVGAGI. With 0 bases clipped from V and 4 bases from J, the junction kept 1 base outside the gene matches. There are 16 residues in the CDR3. The CDR3 spells CASSYSLAGGYNEQFF. As DNA, the CDR3 is TGTGCCAGCAGTTACTCCCTAGCGGGAGGGTACAATGAGCAGTTCTTC.

This chain joins TRBV5-1 and TRBJ1-5; D is possibly TRBD1 (6 bases). The CDR3 runs to 15 residues. V was cut by 4 bases and J by 3 bases, with 14 bases left in between. CDR1 and CDR2 (germline): SGHRS, YFSETQ. CDR3 loop: CASSTSTGPNQPQHF. Here the CDR3 DNA reads TGCGCCAGCAGCACCTCCACAGGGCCCAATCAGCCCCAGCATTTT.

The rearrangement links TRBV27 to TRBJ2-7, with 7 bases that match TRBD1. Trimming cost V 0 bases and J 4 bases; bases outside gene matches: 12. This CDR3 region has 17 residues. Germline lookup yields CDR1 MNHEY and CDR2 SMNVEV (reference sequence). CDR3 nucleotide sequence: TGTGCCAGCAGTTTATCGCTAATGACAGGGTTAGGGTACGAGCAGTACTTC. Translation: CASSLSLMTGLGYEQYF.

The chain joins TRBV20-1 to TRBJ1-4, with 8 bases identical to TRBD1. The CDR3 length is 11 residues. Germline values: CDR1 DFQATT, CDR2 SNEGSKA (reference sequence). Trimming at V came to 6 bases and at J to 7 bases, leaving 1 base not matched to a gene. Here the CDR3 reads CSATGAEKLFF. DNA for the CDR3: TGCAGTGCGACAGGGGCTGAAAAACTGTTTTTT.

The rearrangement links TRBV7-9 to TRBJ2-5, with 8 bases identical to TRBD2. The end of the DNA is better explained by TRBJ2-7, so the J call may be wrong. The CDR3 covers 15 residues. Germline V gene data show CDR1 as SEHNR and CDR2 as FQNEAQ (reference sequence). The CDR3: CASSLLAVRTNEQYF. The CDR3 DNA reads TGTGCCAGCAGCCTACTAGCGGTGAGGACCAACGAGCAGTACTTC.

The chain joins TRBV30 to TRBJ2-5; 8 positions match TRBD2. V shed 4 bases and J 5 bases; nucleotides not matched to a gene: 6. The germline gives CDR1 GTSNPN, CDR2 SVGIG (reference sequence). The CDR3 extends over 13 amino acids. The CDR3 protein is CAWTGGGYETQYF. As DNA, the CDR3 is TGTGCCTGGACGGGGGGGGGCTATGAGACCCAGTACTTC.

V and J are TRBV7-2 and TRBJ1-1; TRBD1 might be the D (5 bases). V lost 3 bases and J lost 5, with 13 bases in between. This CDR3 has 14 residues. Per the germline V gene, CDR1 is SGHTA and CDR2 is FQGNSA. The DNA of the CDR3 is TGTGCCAGCAGCTTTACGGGGGGTCGGACTGAAGCTTTCTTT. It yields the protein CASSFTGGRTEAFF.

The chain uses TRBV5-6 and TRBJ2-7, with 9 bases lining up with TRBD1. The CDR3 totals 15 residues. Germline trimming cut 3 bases from V and 3 bases from J; bases unmatched to any gene: 7. Germline CDR1 SGHDT, CDR2 YYEEEE. The CDR3 loop reads CASSYGTGTYYEQYF. CDR3 DNA: TGTGCCAGCAGCTACGGGACAGGGACCTACTACGAGCAGTACTTC.